The 32 T cell receptor beta chains given below trace back to one sample, sequenced in a study of blood T cells in healthy people across ages. Together with a sample-barcoded 5' primer, a J-beta primer mix was included in a second PCR lasting 7 to 11 cycles. TCRdb itself ran the 5' RACE reads through MiXCR, one entry per CDR3 protein. The data hold 800,000 to 900,000 distinct CDR3 sequences, with around 68% observed a single time. Sequencing input: blood. These receptor sequences come from a young man in good health.

This clonotype was counted only a few times. V usage is TRBV2 and J usage is TRBJ2-7, with D perhaps matching TRBD1 (6 bases). Trimming left V 7 bases short and J 0 bases short, with 10 bases between. CDR1 is SNHLY, CDR2 FYNNEI, per germline. The CDR3 is 13 amino acids. The CDR3, as DNA: TGTGCCAGCACGGACAGTTTCTCCTACGAGCAGTACTTC. Protein: CASTDSFSYEQYF. The complete variable domain, with remaining parts taken from reference TRBV2 and TRBJ2-7, reads EPEVTQTPSHQVTQMGQEVILRCVPISNHLYFYWYRQILGQKVEFLVSFYNNEISEKSEIFDDQFSVERPDGSNFTLKIRSTKLEDSAMYFCASTDSFSYEQYFGPGTRLTVT.

The CDR3 region is CASNEQGRQETQYF. The CDR3 DNA is TGTGCCAGCAATGAACAGGGGAGACAAGAGACCCAGTACTTC. The chain employs TRBV6-2 or TRBV6-3 and TRBJ2-5; 7 bases match TRBD1. Looked up from germline, CDR1 is MNHEY and CDR2 is SVGEGT. The J segment lost 2 bases and the V segment lost 7 bases, leaving 7 bases of the junction unmatched. The CDR3 runs to 14 residues.

The table lists this clonotype with a few counts. The rearrangement uses TRBV6-4 and TRBJ2-7; a possible D gene is TRBD2 (7 bases). Trimming shortened V by 10 bases and J by 0 bases, and 16 bases separated the two germline ends. Per the germline V gene, CDR1 is MRHNA and CDR2 is SNTAGT. This CDR3 has 14 amino acids. The CDR3 sequence is CATSGGGRSYEQYF. The DNA for the CDR3 is TGTGCCACCAGCGGCGGGGGCCGCTCCTACGAGCAGTACTTC.

The J gene is TRBJ1-2, the V gene TRBV11-2, with 7 bases lining up with TRBD1. V lost 5 bases to trimming and J lost 8 bases; unmatched junction nucleotides: 8. The CDR3 is made up of 13 amino acids. Germline assignment: CDR1 SGHAT and CDR2 FQNNGV. In DNA form, the CDR3 reads TGTGCCAGCAGCCCAGGGGGGGGGCCCGGCTACACCTTC. This translates into CASSPGGGPGYTF.

The chain joins TRBV3-1 to TRBJ1-2; 7 bases align to TRBD1. J was trimmed by 7 bases and V by 1 base; bases with no gene match: 9. The V gene's germline CDR1 is LGHDT and CDR2 YNNKEL (reference sequence). The CDR3 spans 15 residues. The CDR3 sequence: CASSQVETGRTGYTF. The CDR3 DNA is TGTGCCAGCAGCCAAGTCGAGACAGGGAGGACTGGCTACACCTTC.

This clonotype was picked up many times. The genes are TRBV7-3 and TRBJ1-2; D is uncertain. V was shortened by 2 bases and J by 8 bases, with 12 bases between the two germline ends. The CDR3 extends over 13 amino acids. Germline CDR1 and CDR2: SGHTA and FQGTGA. The CDR3 sequence: CASSLGGYSGYTF. CDR3 DNA: TGTGCCAGCAGCTTAGGAGGGTACTCGGGCTACACCTTC.

This rearrangement joins TRBV7-2 to TRBJ2-3; 8 bases fit TRBD2. J gave up 6 bases and V 1 base, and 6 bases lay outside the gene matches. Germline CDR1 SGHTA, CDR2 FQGNSA. The CDR3 totals 15 residues. Written as DNA, the CDR3 is TGTGCCAGCAGCTTAGGGCGGGGGGCTGTGGATACGCAGTATTTT. Its protein product is CASSLGRGAVDTQYF.

The V call is TRBV29-1, the J call TRBJ2-1; 7 bases align to TRBD2. Germline CDR1 is SQVTM and CDR2 is ANQGSEA. The CDR3 consists of 15 residues. Trimming at V came to 7 bases and at J to 6 bases, leaving 15 bases not matched to a gene. The CDR3, as DNA: TGCAGCGGCCCGGGGGAGGTTGGGGAGGGCAATGAGCAGTTCTTC. It specifies CSGPGEVGEGNEQFF.

V is TRBV12-3 or TRBV12-4 and J is TRBJ2-1; 12 bases line up with TRBD2. The CDR3 runs 15 residues. Unmatched junction bases numbered 5, after V lost 4 bases and J lost 7 bases. The CDR3 region has the DNA TGTGCCAGCAGTTATACTAGCGGGGGGTGGAATGAGCAGTTCTTC. Its protein product is CASSYTSGGWNEQFF.

This clonotype has a handful of counts. V and J are TRBV7-2 and TRBJ2-5; weak D call: TRBD2 (6 bases). The length of the CDR3 is 15 residues. The V gene's germline CDR1 is SGHTA and CDR2 FQGNSA. Trimming left V 5 bases short and J 1 base short, with 14 bases between. For the CDR3, the DNA is TGTGCCAGCAGCGGTCGGGGACTCAGCCAAGAGACCCAGTACTTC. This translates into CASSGRGLSQETQYF. The variable domain in full, with the rest retrieved from reference TRBV7-2 and TRBJ2-5, is GAGVSQSPSNKVTEKGKDVELRCDPISGHTALYWYRQSLGQGLEFLIYFQGNSAPDKSGLPSDRFSAERTGGSVSTLTIQRTQQEDSAVYLCASSGRGLSQETQYFGPGTRLLVL.

The chain joins TRBV12-3 or TRBV12-4 to TRBJ1-2; no clear D gene. The V gene lost 7 bases and the J gene lost 5 bases, with 14 bases spanning the gap. The CDR3 totals 13 residues. The CDR3 coding sequence is TGTGCCAGCAAAGCGGACGAAGGGTATGGCTACACCTTC. The encoded protein is CASKADEGYGYTF.

The J gene is TRBJ2-3, the V gene TRBV10-3; D is uncertain. V lost 4 bases to trimming and J lost 0 bases, with 11 bases between them. Germline CDR1 ENHRY, CDR2 SYGVKD. This CDR3 region has 15 residues. CDR3: CAISVSAASTDTQYF. DNA of the CDR3: TGTGCCATCAGTGTGTCAGCCGCTAGCACAGATACGCAGTATTTT.

In its sample, this clonotype was seen a few times. The CDR3: CSANPGPYGYTF. For the CDR3, the DNA is TGCAGTGCAAATCCGGGACCCTATGGCTACACCTTC. The V call is TRBV20-1, the J call TRBJ1-2, with D possibly matching TRBD1 (5 bases). The CDR3 is made up of 12 amino acids. Trimming removed 6 bases at V and 4 bases at J, with 12 bases between. The V gene's germline CDR1 is DFQATT and CDR2 SNEGSKA (reference sequence).

Remarks on this clonotype: The junction and the germline gene differ at one end; a read error may be behind it. The rearrangement uses TRBV6-2 or TRBV6-3 and TRBJ2-6, with a possible D match to TRBD1 (5 bases). Germline V CDR1 and CDR2: MNHEY, SVGEGT. CDR3 size: 17 residues. The CDR3 DNA follows: TGTGCCAGCATCAAGACTGTACTTCTCTCTGGGGCCAACGTCCCGACTTTC. Its protein product is CASIKTVLLSGANVPTF.

This clonotype was seen once. CDR3 DNA: TGTGCCAGCAGCGTAGAGCTAGCCCCCGAGACCCAGTACTTC. Translating it yields CASSVELAPETQYF. The chain uses TRBV9 and TRBJ2-4; D perhaps matches TRBD2 (5 bases). The better agreement between TRBJ2-5 and the DNA end casts doubt on the J call. The CDR3 extends over 14 amino acids. Germline V gene sequence: CDR1 SGDLS, CDR2 YYNGEE.

This clonotype was recorded a few times. The chain joins TRBV6-2 or TRBV6-3 to TRBJ1-5; D is unresolved. CDR3 size: 12 residues. CDR1 is MNHEY and CDR2 is SVGEGT in the germline V gene. The V end was cut by 7 bases, the J end by 1 base, with 5 bases between. CDR3: CASMDSNQPQHF. The CDR3 nucleotides are TGTGCCAGCATGGACAGCAATCAGCCCCAGCATTTT.

This clonotype was found once. The genes are TRBV4-3 and TRBJ2-3; 10 bases fit TRBD2. V was clipped by 0 bases and J by 5 bases; unmatched bases: 11. The CDR3 sequence is 18 residues long. Germline assignment: CDR1 LGHNA and CDR2 YSLEER. Here the CDR3 reads CASSQDSLKRGGGDTQYF. Written as DNA, the CDR3 is TGCGCCAGCAGCCAAGATAGTCTGAAGCGGGGGGGGGGAGATACGCAGTATTTT.

The V gene is TRBV4-3, the J gene TRBJ2-1; 11 bases are a match to TRBD1. Germline-derived CDR1 and CDR2 are LGHNA and YSLEER. V trimming: 1 base; J trimming: 8 bases; junction bases outside the gene matches: 4. This CDR3 is built from 15 residues. The DNA for the CDR3 is TGCGCCAGCAGCCAAGGACCGGGACAGGGGGATGAGCAGTTCTTC. This gives the protein CASSQGPGQGDEQFF.

The chain uses TRBV28 and TRBJ2-7, with D perhaps matching TRBD1 (6 bases). The V end lost 4 bases, the J end lost 7 bases, and 23 bases lay between the germline ends. The CDR3 is 16 amino acids. The germline CDR1 and CDR2 sequences are MDHEN and SYDVKM. Here the CDR3 reads CASSSPPRQVPGEQYF. DNA for the CDR3: TGTGCCAGCAGTTCTCCTCCACGACAGGTCCCTGGGGAGCAGTACTTC.

As concerns this clonotype: Being one base from a much bigger clone, this may be a read error. V is TRBV9 and J is TRBJ1-5, with no clear D. CDR1 and CDR2 from the germline V gene are SGDLS and YYNGEE. CDR3 length: 12 residues. The ends were cut back, 0 bases at V and 6 bases at J, with 4 bases in the middle. The CDR3 DNA reads TGTGCCAGCAGCGTAGGGGTTCAGCCCCAGCATTTT. Its protein is CASSVGVQPQHF. The variable domain in full, with the rest retrieved from reference TRBV9 and TRBJ1-5, is DSGVTQTPKHLITATGQRVTLRCSPRSGDLSVYWYQQSLDQGLQFLIQYYNGEERAKGNILERFSAQQFPDLHSELNLSSLELGDSALYFCASSVGVQPQHFGDGTRLSIL.

This clonotype was found a few times. V gene TRBV7-2 combines with J gene TRBJ2-3, with TRBD2 as a possible D gene (6 bases). This CDR3 spans 14 amino acids. Trimming removed 11 bases from V and 4 bases from J, with 19 bases in between. CDR1 and CDR2 from the germline V gene are SGHTA and FQGNSA. CDR3 residues: CASLGGVAADTQYF. CDR3 coding DNA: TGTGCCTCGCTAGGAGGGGTAGCCGCAGATACGCAGTATTTT.

The gene calls are TRBV20-1 and TRBJ1-6; no reliable D call. V gave up 4 bases and J gave up 0 bases, with 10 bases separating them. The CDR3 sequence is 15 residues long. Germline V CDR1 and CDR2: DFQATT, SNEGSKA (reference sequence). The CDR3 loop is CSATDGSSYNSPLHF. CDR3 DNA: TGCAGTGCTACGGACGGGAGCTCCTATAATTCACCCCTCCACTTT.

This chain links TRBV6-1 with TRBJ1-5; 7 bases fit TRBD1. V lost 4 bases, J lost 1 base, and 7 bases stayed unmatched. Germline CDR1 and CDR2: MNHNS and SASEGT. The CDR3 loop spans 16 amino acids. The CDR3 here is CASSVQGELSNQPQHF. The CDR3 DNA sequence: TGTGCCAGCAGTGTTCAGGGGGAGTTGAGCAATCAGCCCCAGCATTTT.

The V call is TRBV6-5, the J call TRBJ2-5, with D tentatively TRBD2 (6 bases). Matching the DNA end better, TRBJ2-7 makes the J call doubtful. CDR1 and CDR2 (germline): MNHEY, SVGAGI. The CDR3 consists of 14 residues. CDR3 amino acids: CASSYRRLGGEQYF. The CDR3 nucleotides read TGTGCCAGCAGTTACAGGCGCCTCGGGGGCGAGCAGTACTTC.

J is TRBJ1-2 and V is TRBV29-1; D gene ambiguous. The CDR3 extends over 10 amino acids. Between the trimmed V and J ends, which lost 2 bases and 11 bases, there was a span of 9 bases. The V gene's germline CDR1 is SQVTM and CDR2 ANQGSEA. The CDR3: CSVETFGYTF. CDR3 DNA: TGCAGCGTTGAAACATTCGGGTACACCTTC. The full variable domain, rest sourced from reference TRBV29-1 and TRBJ1-2, is SAVISQKPSRDICQRGTSLTIQCQVDSQVTMMFWYRQQPGQSLTLIATANQGSEATYESGFVIDKFPISRPNLTFSTLTVSNMSPEDSSIYLCSVETFGYTFGSGTRLTVV.

This clonotype was recorded a few times. The CDR3 is CASSQPGQGVNEQFF. The CDR3 bases are TGCGCCAGCAGCCAACCGGGACAGGGGGTGAATGAGCAGTTCTTC. This rearrangement joins TRBV4-3 to TRBJ2-1; TRBD1 matches 11 bases. CDR1 is LGHNA, CDR2 YSLEER, per germline. J was trimmed by 7 bases and V by 2 bases; bases with no gene match: 4. The CDR3 is 15 residues long.

J is TRBJ1-2 and V is TRBV28, with D unclear. The CDR3 spans 13 residues. Germline V gives CDR1 MDHEN, CDR2 SYDVKM. The V end was cut by 2 bases, the J end by 6 bases, with 10 bases between. The CDR3 DNA follows: TGTGCCAGCAGTTTAGGAGCAGTACATGGCTACACCTTC. Its translation: CASSLGAVHGYTF.

The chain joins TRBV10-3 to TRBJ2-1; possibly TRBD2 for D (6 bases). The CDR3 loop spans 14 amino acids. The germline gives CDR1 ENHRY, CDR2 SYGVKD. V dropped 2 bases and J dropped 8 bases, with 13 bases sitting between them. The CDR3 bases are TGTGCCATCAGTGAGACGACTAGTATCCATGAGCAGTTCTTC. Protein product: CAISETTSIHEQFF.

This chain joins TRBV7-6 and TRBJ2-7, with 10 bases fitting TRBD1. Losses at the gene ends were 5 bases for V and 5 bases for J; bases not matched to a gene: 9. This CDR3 is built from 15 residues. The V gene's germline CDR1 is SGHVS and CDR2 FNYEAQ. The CDR3 DNA is TGTGCCAGCAGCCCACGGACAGGGGGATACGACGAGCAGTACTTC. It specifies CASSPRTGGYDEQYF.

The V gene is TRBV5-1, the J gene TRBJ2-7; 7 bases line up with TRBD1. Trimming removed 0 bases from V and 0 bases from J; junction bases left unmatched: 3. Germline lookup yields CDR1 SGHRS and CDR2 YFSETQ. The CDR3 contains 15 residues. The CDR3 loop reads CASSLETGDSYEQYF. CDR3 bases: TGCGCCAGCAGCTTGGAAACAGGGGACTCCTACGAGCAGTACTTC. The variable domain in full, with the rest retrieved from reference TRBV5-1 and TRBJ2-7, is KAGVTQTPRYLIKTRGQQVTLSCSPISGHRSVSWYQQTPGQGLQFLFEYFSETQRNKGNFPGRFSGRQFSNSRSEMNVSTLELGDSALYLCASSLETGDSYEQYFGPGTRLTVT.

This clonotype was detected a few times. CDR3 protein: CASSYSRLAGPDTQYF. DNA for the CDR3: TGTGCCAGCAGTTACTCGAGGCTAGCCGGCCCAGATACGCAGTATTTT. This rearrangement joins TRBV6-6 to TRBJ2-3; D possibly corresponds to TRBD2 (5 bases). V was shortened by 0 bases and J by 4 bases, with 14 bases between the two germline ends. CDR3 length: 16 residues. Germline-derived CDR1 and CDR2 are MNHNY and SVGAGI (reference sequence).

J is TRBJ2-7 and V is TRBV5-6; D remains unclear. The DNA matches TRBJ2-5 better at its end, which makes the J call doubtful. Germline-derived CDR1 and CDR2 are SGHDT and YYEEEE. CDR3 size: 15 residues. CDR3 residues: CASNGVTYSQETQYF. CDR3 sequence (DNA): TGTGCCAGCAATGGAGTGACTTACTCTCAAGAGACCCAGTACTTC.